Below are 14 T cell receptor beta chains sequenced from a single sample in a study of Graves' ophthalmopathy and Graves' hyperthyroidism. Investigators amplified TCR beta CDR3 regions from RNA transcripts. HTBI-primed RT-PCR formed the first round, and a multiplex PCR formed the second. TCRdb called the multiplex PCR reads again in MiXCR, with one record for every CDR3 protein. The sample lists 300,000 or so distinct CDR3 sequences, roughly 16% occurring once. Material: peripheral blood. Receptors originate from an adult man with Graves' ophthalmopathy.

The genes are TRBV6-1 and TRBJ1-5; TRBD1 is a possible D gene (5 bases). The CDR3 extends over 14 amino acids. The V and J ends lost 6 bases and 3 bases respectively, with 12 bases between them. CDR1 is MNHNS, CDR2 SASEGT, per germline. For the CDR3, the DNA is TGTGCCAGCAGCCCGGGGCACCTCAATCAGCCCCAGCATTTT. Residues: CASSPGHLNQPQHF.

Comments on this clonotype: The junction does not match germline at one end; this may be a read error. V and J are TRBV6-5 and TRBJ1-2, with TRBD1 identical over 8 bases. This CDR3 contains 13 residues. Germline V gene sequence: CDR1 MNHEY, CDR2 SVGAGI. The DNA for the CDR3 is TGTGCCAGGAGTTTCCGGGACAGGACTGGCTACAACTTC. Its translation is CARSFRDRTGYNF.

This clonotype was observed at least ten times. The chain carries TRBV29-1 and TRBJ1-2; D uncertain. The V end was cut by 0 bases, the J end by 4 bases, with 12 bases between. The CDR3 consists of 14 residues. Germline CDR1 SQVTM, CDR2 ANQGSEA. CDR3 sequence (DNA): TGCAGCGTTGAAGAAGGATATAGGCCCTATGGCTACACCTTC. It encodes CSVEEGYRPYGYTF.

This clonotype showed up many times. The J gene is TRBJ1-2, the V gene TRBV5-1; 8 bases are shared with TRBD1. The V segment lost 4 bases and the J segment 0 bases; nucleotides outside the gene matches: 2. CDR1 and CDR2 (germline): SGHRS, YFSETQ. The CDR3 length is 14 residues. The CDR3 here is CASSKDRANYGYTF. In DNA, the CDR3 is TGCGCCAGCAGCAAGGACAGGGCTAACTATGGCTACACCTTC.

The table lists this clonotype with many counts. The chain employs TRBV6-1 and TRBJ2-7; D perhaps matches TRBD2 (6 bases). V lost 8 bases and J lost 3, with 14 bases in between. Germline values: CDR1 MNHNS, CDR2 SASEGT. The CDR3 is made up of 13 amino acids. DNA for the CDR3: TGTGCCAGCGCGGGACTGGGCGACTACGAGCAGTACTTC. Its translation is CASAGLGDYEQYF.

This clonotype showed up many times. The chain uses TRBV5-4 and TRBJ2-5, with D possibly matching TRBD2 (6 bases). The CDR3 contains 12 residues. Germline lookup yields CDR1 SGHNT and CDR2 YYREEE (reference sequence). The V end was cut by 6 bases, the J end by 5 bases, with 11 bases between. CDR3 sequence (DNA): TGTGCCAGCATTGGCGGGGATGAGACCCAGTACTTC. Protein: CASIGGDETQYF.

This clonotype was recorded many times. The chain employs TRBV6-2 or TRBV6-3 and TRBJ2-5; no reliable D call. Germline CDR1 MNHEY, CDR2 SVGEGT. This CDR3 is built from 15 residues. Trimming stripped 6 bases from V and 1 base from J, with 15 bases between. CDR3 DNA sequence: TGTGCCAGCAGCCGGGTGTCAGTTACCCAAGAGACCCAGTACTTC. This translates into CASSRVSVTQETQYF.

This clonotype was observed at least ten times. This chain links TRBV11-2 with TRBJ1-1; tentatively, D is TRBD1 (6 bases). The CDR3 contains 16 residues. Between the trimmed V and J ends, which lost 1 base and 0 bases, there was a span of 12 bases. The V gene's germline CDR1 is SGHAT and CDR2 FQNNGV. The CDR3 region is CASSLVNRDMNTEAFF. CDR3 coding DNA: TGTGCCAGCAGCTTAGTTAACAGGGACATGAACACTGAAGCTTTCTTT.

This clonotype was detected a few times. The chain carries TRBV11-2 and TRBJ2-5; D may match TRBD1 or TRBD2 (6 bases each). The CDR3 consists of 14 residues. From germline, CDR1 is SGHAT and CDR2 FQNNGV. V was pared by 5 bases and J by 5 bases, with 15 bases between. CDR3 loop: CASSRRQAGETQYF. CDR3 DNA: TGTGCCAGCAGCCGACGACAGGCGGGGGAGACCCAGTACTTC.

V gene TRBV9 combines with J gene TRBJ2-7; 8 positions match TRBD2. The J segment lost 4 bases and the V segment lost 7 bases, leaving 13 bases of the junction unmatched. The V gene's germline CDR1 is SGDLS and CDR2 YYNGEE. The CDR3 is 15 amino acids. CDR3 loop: CASSPSRGDLYEQYF. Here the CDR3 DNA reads TGTGCCAGCTCACCGTCGCGGGGGGATCTTTACGAGCAGTACTTC.

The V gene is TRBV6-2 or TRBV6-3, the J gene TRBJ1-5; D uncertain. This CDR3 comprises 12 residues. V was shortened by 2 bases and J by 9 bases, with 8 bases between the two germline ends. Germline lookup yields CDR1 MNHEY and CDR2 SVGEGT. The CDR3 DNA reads TGTGCCAGCAGTTACCCCGATAGGCCCCAGCATTTT. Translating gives CASSYPDRPQHF.

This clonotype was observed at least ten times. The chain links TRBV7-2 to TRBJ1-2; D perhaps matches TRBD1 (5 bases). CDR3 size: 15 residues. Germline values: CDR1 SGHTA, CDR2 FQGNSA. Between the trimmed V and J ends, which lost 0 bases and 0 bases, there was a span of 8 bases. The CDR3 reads CASSLAGTANYGYTF. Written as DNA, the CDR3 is TGTGCCAGCAGCTTAGCCGGGACCGCTAACTATGGCTACACCTTC.

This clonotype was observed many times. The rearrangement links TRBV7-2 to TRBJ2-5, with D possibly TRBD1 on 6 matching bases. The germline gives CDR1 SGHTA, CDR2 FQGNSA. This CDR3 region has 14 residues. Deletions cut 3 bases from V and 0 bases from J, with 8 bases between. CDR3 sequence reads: CASSLTGNQETQYF. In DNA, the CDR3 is TGTGCCAGCAGCTTGACAGGAAACCAAGAGACCCAGTACTTC. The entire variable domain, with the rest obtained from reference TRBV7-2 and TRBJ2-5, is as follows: GAGVSQSPSNKVTEKGKDVELRCDPISGHTALYWYRQSLGQGLEFLIYFQGNSAPDKSGLPSDRFSAERTGGSVSTLTIQRTQQEDSAVYLCASSLTGNQETQYFGPGTRLLVL.

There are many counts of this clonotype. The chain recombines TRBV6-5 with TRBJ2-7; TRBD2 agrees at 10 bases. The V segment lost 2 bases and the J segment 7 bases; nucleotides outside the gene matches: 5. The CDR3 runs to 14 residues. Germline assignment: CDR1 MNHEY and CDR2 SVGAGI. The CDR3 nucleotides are TGTGCCAGCAGTTACCTAGCGGGAGTTGAGGAGCAGTACTTC. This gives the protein CASSYLAGVEEQYF.